Below, 6 T cell receptor beta chains from the same sample are listed, as sequenced in a study. TCRdb re-analysed the RT-PCR reads in MiXCR, keeping a single row per CDR3 protein. The sample shows fewer than 800,000 distinct CDR3 sequences, 13% to 15% of them seen only once. The sequencing sample was made of memory CD4+ T cells from blood. These receptor sequences come from a female donor in good health, serving as a healthy control.

This clonotype was seen repeatedly, ten times or more. This rearrangement joins TRBV6-1 to TRBJ2-1, with D hard to call. The V and J ends lost 6 bases and 0 bases respectively, with 12 bases between them. CDR1 MNHNS and CDR2 SASEGT come from the germline V gene. The CDR3 runs to 15 residues. The CDR3 nucleotides are TGTGCCAGCAGGGTCGTGATGAGCTCCTACAATGAGCAGTTCTTC. It encodes CASRVVMSSYNEQFF.

The chain carries TRBV20-1 and TRBJ2-7; D is unclear. Between the trimmed V and J ends, which lost 0 bases and 0 bases, there was a span of 9 bases. This CDR3 region has 14 residues. CDR1 and CDR2 (germline): DFQATT, SNEGSKA (reference sequence). Here the CDR3 reads CSARDWGSSYEQYF. The CDR3 bases are TGCAGTGCTAGAGATTGGGGAAGCTCCTACGAGCAGTACTTC.

This sequence joins TRBV7-9 and TRBJ2-1; D possibly corresponds to TRBD2 (5 bases). Trimming removed 5 bases from V and 5 bases from J, with 16 bases in between. The V gene's germline CDR1 is SEHNR and CDR2 FQNEAQ (reference sequence). The CDR3 has 15 residues. In DNA, the CDR3 is TGTGCCAGCAGCGGGTCCGGGGTTCAGAACAATGAGCAGTTCTTC. Amino acid sequence: CASSGSGVQNNEQFF.

This clonotype appeared many times. The genes are TRBV6-5 and TRBJ2-2, with D perhaps matching TRBD2 (6 bases). The V and J ends lost 6 bases and 8 bases respectively, with 25 bases between them. CDR3 size: 17 residues. Looked up from germline, CDR1 is MNHEY and CDR2 is SVGAGI. The CDR3 sequence is CASRNRGNGAVGGELFF. The CDR3 DNA follows: TGTGCCAGCAGGAACCGGGGGAACGGTGCGGTGGGAGGGGAGCTGTTTTTT.

This clonotype came up a few times. V is TRBV7-2 and J is TRBJ2-3, with D possibly matching TRBD2 (5 bases). Germline CDR1 reads SGHTA; CDR2 reads FQGNSA. CDR3 length: 14 amino acids. Trimming left V 4 bases short and J 1 base short, with 9 bases between. The CDR3 reads CASSSDYGTDTQYF. The DNA for the CDR3 is TGTGCCAGCAGCTCAGACTACGGCACAGATACGCAGTATTTT.

The genes are TRBV20-1 and TRBJ1-4, with 7 bases lining up with TRBD1. Germline CDR1 is DFQATT and CDR2 is SNEGSKA (reference sequence). This CDR3 has 14 amino acids. After removal of 0 bases from V and 6 bases from J, the junction contained 4 bases not matched to a gene. The CDR3 DNA sequence: TGCAGTGCTAGAGATGACAGGGCCGATGAAAAACTGTTTTTT. Amino acid sequence: CSARDDRADEKLFF.